One sample yielded the 6 T cell receptor beta chains listed below, sequenced in a study of blood T cell repertoires in COVID-19. Profiled with immunoSEQ multiplex PCR; TCRdb holds only in-frame clones, not every one. This table holds 90,000 to 130,000 clones, 88% found once. The sequenced sample was peripheral blood. The origin of the receptors is a woman between 50 and 59 years old with acute or convalescent COVID-19.

The chain has TRBV5-1 and TRBJ1-1; the D is unclear. CDR1 and CDR2 (germline): SGHRS, YFSETQ. The V end lost 0 bases, the J end lost 1 base, and 13 bases lay between the germline ends. The CDR3 covers 16 residues. The CDR3 DNA sequence: TGCGCCAGCAGCTTGGCCGTTGTGGGCCAGAACACTGAAGCTTTCTTT. It yields the protein CASSLAVVGQNTEAFF.

The chain joins TRBV28 to TRBJ2-1; the match to TRBD1 covers 7 bases. The CDR3 runs 15 residues. V shed 3 bases, J shed 6 bases, and the junction held 8 bases outside the gene matches. Looked up from germline, CDR1 is MDHEN and CDR2 is SYDVKM. The CDR3 coding sequence is TGTGCCAGCAGTTTCTCGACAGGGAGAGGCAATGAGCAGTTCTTC. Encoded protein: CASSFSTGRGNEQFF.

The J gene is TRBJ2-7, the V gene TRBV10-2; D is possibly TRBD2 (6 bases). Trimming cost V 2 bases and J 6 bases, with 23 bases left between them. In germline, CDR1 is WSHSY, CDR2 SAAADI. CDR3 length equals 17 residues. This chain's CDR3 is CASSEPRATRWISEQYF. Here the CDR3 DNA reads TGCGCCAGCAGTGAGCCCCGGGCGACTAGGTGGATCAGCGAGCAGTACTTC.

V and J are TRBV9 and TRBJ2-2; D perhaps matches TRBD1 (5 bases). Germline V gives CDR1 SGDLS, CDR2 YYNGEE. V dropped 4 bases and J dropped 2 bases, with 15 bases sitting between them. This CDR3 region has 16 residues. The CDR3 DNA reads as TGTGCCAGCAGCAAATCGGACATCCTCAACACCGGGGAGCTGTTTTTT. This gives the protein CASSKSDILNTGELFF. Variable domain in full (rest from reference TRBV9 and TRBJ2-2): DSGVTQTPKHLITATGQRVTLRCSPRSGDLSVYWYQQSLDQGLQFLIQYYNGEERAKGNILERFSAQQFPDLHSELNLSSLELGDSALYFCASSKSDILNTGELFFGEGSRLTVL.

The CDR3 sequence: CASSITGPQIYSNQPQHF. In DNA form, the CDR3 reads TGTGCCAGTAGTATAACAGGGCCCCAAATTTATAGCAATCAGCCCCAGCATTTT. This chain connects TRBV19 to TRBJ1-5, with D possibly TRBD1 on 6 matching bases. This CDR3 spans 18 amino acids. Per the germline V gene, CDR1 is LNHDA and CDR2 is SQIVND (reference sequence). V shed 2 bases and J shed 0 bases, with 17 bases lying between them.

The chain links TRBV5-1 to TRBJ2-3; perhaps TRBD1 as D (6 bases). V lost 6 bases to trimming and J lost 0 bases, with 17 bases between them. The CDR3 consists of 16 residues. CDR1 SGHRS and CDR2 YFSETQ come from the germline V gene. The CDR3 loop is CASTLEGRGSTDTQYF. The DNA of the CDR3 is TGCGCCAGCACCCTAGAAGGCAGGGGCAGCACAGATACGCAGTATTTT.